This T cell receptor beta chain was documented in a study of cytomegalovirus exposure and HLA in healthy donors. As for this clone: Antigen: not known.

PCR was performed using 60 Vbeta and 13 Jbeta primers. Sequenced by immunoSEQ multiplex PCR; TCRdb stores in-frame clones only, minus some. The sample holds 130,000 or so clones, more than 65% seen once. Germline assignment: CDR1 LNHDA and CDR2 SQIVND (reference sequence). The germline V and J ends were trimmed by 6 bases and 3 bases, with 15 bases remaining between them. This CDR3 has 14 residues. The study, taken as a whole, reports: TCR beta V segments were, for the most part, productive about 87% or about 30% of the time in an earlier analysis. Fewer N-insertions (relative to the approximately 670-donor mean) were reportedly seen in an Asian-associated ancestry cluster in a later analysis. Reports credit the classifier with highly specific, highly sensitive diagnosis of cytomegalovirus status. Analyses of presence and absence presupposed an approximately uniform sequencing depth across donors.

Sequenced input: PBMCs. J is TRBJ2-7 and V is TRBV19; perhaps TRBD2 as D (5 bases). This sequence was found in a male donor in good health and CMV-seropositive. The CDR3 sequence: CASSFVSGSYEQYF. The DNA of the CDR3 is TGTGCCAGTAGCTTCGTGAGCGGAAGCTACGAGCAGTACTTC.